This T cell receptor (beta chain) was retrieved from a study of TIL therapy for anti-PD-1-resistant metastatic lung cancer. CDR1 is MNHEY, CDR2 SVGAGI, per germline. The CDR3 spans 15 residues. The V gene lost 0 bases and the J gene lost 4 bases, with 12 bases spanning the gap. General study findings and limits: Many TIL product clones were absent from baseline tumor, suggesting clonal contraction. TIL cultures after expansion showed higher clonality and lower diversity than baseline tumor (median 6% vs 31%).

With respect to this clone: Its specificity is unknown.

Time point specified: pre-treatment sample, taken before nivolumab and TIL therapy. Most excised metastases sampled were pleural nodules or supraclavicular lymph nodes. This was the immunoSEQ v3 assay. Sequencing depth was 1.5 million to 2 million read pairs for survey level, roughly 4.5-6.5 million for deep. The data were produced by immunoSEQ multiplex PCR, yet TCRdb's version contains in-frame clones alone and is incomplete. The data contain approximately 12,000 clones, approximately 59% of them seen just once; the ten biggest clones take up under 8%. The receptor comes from a person aged 25 to 79 with non-small cell lung cancer. Sequenced here: tumor tissue, sampled at baseline. The V and J genes are TRBV6-5 and TRBJ1-2; D perhaps matches TRBD1 (5 bases). The CDR3: CASSYSRGLTYGYTF. CDR3 DNA sequence: TGTGCCAGCAGTTACTCGAGGGGCCTGACCTATGGCTACACCTTC.